This T cell receptor (beta chain) is from a study of blood T cell repertoires in COVID-19. In the study overall: Donors in the United States, Italy and Spain gave samples during acute or convalescent COVID-19. In each case, the material was cDNA or gDNA derived from T cells, B-cell-depleted T cells, or PBMCs.

As processed by the authors: Reference gene primer amplification in the assay estimated nucleated cell counts. The repertoire was sequenced with immunoSEQ multiplex PCR; TCRdb's copy has only in-frame clones and lacks some. From that table come the V and J calls and clone size; the DNA was used to work out D and trimming. The table has about 68,000 clones, 65% to 90% seen once. This CDR3 spans 18 amino acids. V dropped 1 base and J dropped 5; count of bases not matched to a gene: 17. CDR1 is MGHRA, CDR2 YSYEKL, per germline. The sequence derives from a woman between 55 and 75 years old with acute or convalescent COVID-19. Sequenced material: peripheral blood. This chain joins TRBV4-1 and TRBJ2-7; 7 bases are shared with TRBD2. CDR3 coding DNA: TGCGCCAGCAGCCAAGGGACCCCTGCGGGAGCGGCATCCCACGAGCAGTACTTC. Translating it yields CASSQGTPAGAASHEQYF.